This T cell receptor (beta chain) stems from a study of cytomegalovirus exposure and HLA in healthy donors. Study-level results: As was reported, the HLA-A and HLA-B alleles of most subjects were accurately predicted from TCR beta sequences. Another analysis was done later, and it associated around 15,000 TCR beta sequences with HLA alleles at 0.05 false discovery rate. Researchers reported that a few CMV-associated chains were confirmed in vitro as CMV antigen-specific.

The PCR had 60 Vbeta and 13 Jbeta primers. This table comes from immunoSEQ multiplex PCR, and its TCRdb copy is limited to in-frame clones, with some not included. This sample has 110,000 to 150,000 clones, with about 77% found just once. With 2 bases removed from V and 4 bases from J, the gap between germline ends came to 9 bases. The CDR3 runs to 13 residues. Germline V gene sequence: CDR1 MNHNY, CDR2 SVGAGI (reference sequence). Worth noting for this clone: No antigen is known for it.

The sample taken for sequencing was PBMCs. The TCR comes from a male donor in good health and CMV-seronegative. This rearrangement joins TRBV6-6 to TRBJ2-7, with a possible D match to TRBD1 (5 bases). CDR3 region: CASSYLNRYEQYF. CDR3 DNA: TGTGCCAGCAGTTACCTTAACAGGTACGAGCAGTACTTC.